This T cell receptor (beta chain) was sequenced during a study of human T cells and chemical hapten exposure (dated by TCRdb to the early 2020s). Notes on the research overall: Libraries were combined into a pool for sequencing, and differences in TCR yield between samples came mainly from small differences in library volumes within the pool. Both TCR alpha and TCR beta chains were sequenced from each blood RNA sample. In alopecia patients, the study followed how the peripheral blood TCR repertoire changed in vivo over primary and secondary sensitization to diphenylcyclopropenone (DPC), a hapten.

Total RNA was extracted from unfractionated whole blood that had been collected in Tempus Blood RNA tubes. About 5 healthy volunteers served as TCR sequencing controls and were bled at day 0, 2 weeks and 6 weeks. To note about this clonotype: It lacks a known antigen. No base quality values were provided; no much bigger clone lies one nucleotide off.

Libraries were prepared through 5' RACE. The instrument given in TCRdb is Illumina MiSeq. During library preparation, unique molecular identifiers were attached to individual cDNA molecules so that TCRs could be counted in a quantitative, reproducible way. Per the original workflow: Samples had a median of approximately 93,000 TCRs, with a range from roughly 23,224 to 700,000. V, J and CDR3 annotation of the TCR reads was carried out using the Decombinator software suite. To make PS versus PT1 abundance plots, every sample was subsampled to the same number of TCRs (28,000). Expanded TCRs were defined as absent before sensitization and observed at least eight times at the 2-week time point. Clones were called with MiXCR by TCRdb after fastp trimmed the public reads at Q25, and only in-frame beta chains were retained. Rows merge per CDR3 protein into single entries with the most common DNA and genes. For this entry, the V and J calls and clone size follow TCRdb and not the study's own pipeline. The sample includes roughly 120,000 distinct CDR3 sequences, with around 20% observed a single time. 2.5% to 3.5% of the sample rests with the top ten.

Beyond this particular receptor, the publication reports: No change with DPC sensitization was found in the number of TCRs above 1 in 1000 frequency, and no evidence of global repertoire structure alterations was found. After repeated subsampling, the strength of the expansion versus patch-test correlation and the threshold at which it became significant changed.

The sequence was collected from a human donor in good health.

Read as DNA, the sequence is TGCGCCAGCAGCGGGGAACCGGGACAGGGGGGCTTCACTGAAGCTTTCTTT. This codes for CASSGEPGQGGFTEAFF. The chain employs TRBV5-1 and TRBJ1-1; 11 bases in between match TRBD1. Taken from the germline V gene, the CDR1 and CDR2 loops are SGHRS and YFSETQ. Trimming leaves V shorter by 4 bases and J shorter by 4 bases, with the junction holding 12 bases beyond the gene matches. Including the terminal cysteine and phenylalanine, the CDR3 comprises 17 residues. The CDR3 DNA has 51 bases and is translated from base 1.